The subject of this entry is one T cell receptor (beta chain). In the original analysis: Amplification of reference gene primers was used by the study to estimate nucleated cell counts. Sequenced by immunoSEQ multiplex PCR; TCRdb stores in-frame clones only, minus some. The D gene and trimming were derived from the DNA, and the V and J assignments and clone size from that table. The sample yields 390,000 or so clones, 90% seen once. The data were obtained in a study of blood T cell repertoires in COVID-19. Turning to the study itself: Nucleic acid was either cDNA or gDNA, and it came from T cells, B-cell-depleted T cells, or PBMCs.

Per the germline V gene, CDR1 is SGHDT and CDR2 is YYEEEE. This CDR3 comprises 13 residues. The germline V and J ends were trimmed by 0 bases and 6 bases, with 9 bases remaining between them. The TCR comes from a man in his late teens or twenties with active or convalescent COVID-19. Sequenced material: peripheral blood. The chain carries TRBV5-6 and TRBJ2-5; no clear D gene. CDR3 bases: TGTGCCAGCAGCTTGGCCGCGCGGCAGACCCAGTACTTC. This sequence encodes CASSLAARQTQYF.